The 21 T cell receptor beta chains in this list originate from one sample, sequenced in a study of CD8+CD57+ T cells in acquired aplastic anemia. CD8+CD57+ cell expansion had been shown by flow cytometry in patients chosen for sequencing. The TCR beta profiling, which covered VDJ combination and CDR3 sequence, was carried out using genomic DNA as the template. TCRdb fed the reads into MiXCR, producing one record per CDR3 protein. This table holds fewer than 250,000 distinct CDR3 sequences, approximately 51% found once. The sequenced sample was sorted CD4+, CD8+, or CD8+CD57+ T cells (not recorded which) from PBMCs. The receptors come from a human donor with aplastic anemia.

Comments on this clonotype: This may come from a read error, since a much larger clone is one base off. The V call is TRBV5-1, the J call TRBJ2-1; D gene ambiguous. The CDR3 spans 13 residues. Germline CDR1 and CDR2: SGHRS and YFSETQ. As DNA, the CDR3 is TGTGCCAACAGCCGACCTGTCTACAATGAGCAGTTCTTC. It is translated as CANSRPVYNEQFF. Drawing the rest from reference TRBV5-1 and TRBJ2-1, the complete variable domain is KAGVTQTPRYLIKTRGQQVTLSCSPISGHRSVSWYQQTPGQGLQFLFEYFSETQRNKGNFPGRFSGRQFSNSRSEMNVSTLELGDSALYLCANSRPVYNEQFFGPGTRLTVL.

The chain couples TRBV7-3 to TRBJ2-3; D not resolved. This CDR3 region has 15 residues. V lost 4 bases and J lost 0, with 11 bases in between. CDR1 SGHTA and CDR2 FQGTGA come from the germline V gene. Here the CDR3 DNA reads TGTGCCAGCAGCTCCTTAACTTATAGCACAGATACGCAGTATTTT. It codes for CASSSLTYSTDTQYF.

The V and J genes are TRBV2 and TRBJ2-7; the D gene is possibly TRBD1 (5 bases). Germline-derived CDR1 and CDR2 are SNHLY and FYNNEI. The CDR3 contains 15 residues. With 6 bases removed from V and 0 bases from J, the gap between germline ends came to 15 bases. The CDR3 reads CASSVGRADSYEQYF. Written as DNA, the CDR3 is TGTGCCAGCAGCGTGGGCAGGGCCGACTCCTACGAGCAGTACTTC.

The genes are TRBV2 and TRBJ1-2; 8 bases map to TRBD1. V was pared by 1 base and J by 6 bases, with 4 bases of the junction left unmatched. CDR1 is SNHLY and CDR2 is FYNNEI in the germline V gene. The CDR3 covers 14 residues. CDR3 region: CASSEGTGWNGYTF. The DNA for the CDR3 is TGTGCCAGCAGTGAAGGGACAGGGTGGAATGGCTACACCTTC.

This clonotype occurred many times. The J gene is TRBJ2-7, the V gene TRBV5-6, with TRBD2 as a possible D gene (6 bases). Trimming stripped 4 bases from V and 2 bases from J, with 19 bases between. The CDR3 spans 16 residues. CDR1 and CDR2 (germline): SGHDT, YYEEEE. The DNA of the CDR3 is TGTGCCAGCAGCCTAGCGAGCGAGCAGACACCCTACGAGCAGTACTTC. Encoded protein: CASSLASEQTPYEQYF.

This clonotype was found many times. The chain has TRBV7-3 and TRBJ1-6; D remains unclear. With 5 bases removed from V and 7 bases from J, the gap between germline ends came to 9 bases. From germline, CDR1 is SGHTA and CDR2 FQGTGA. The CDR3 is made up of 13 amino acids. The CDR3 DNA reads TGTGCCAGCAGCCCAGACCGGAATTCACCCCTCCACTTT. Translated: CASSPDRNSPLHF.

This clonotype was seen a handful of times. The chain carries TRBV20-1 and TRBJ2-7, with D tentatively TRBD1 (5 bases). CDR3 length equals 13 residues. Trimming removed 7 bases at V and 3 bases at J, with 16 bases between. Germline loops: CDR1 DFQATT, CDR2 SNEGSKA (reference sequence). The CDR3 DNA follows: TGCAGTGGGGAAGGCAGGGATAACTACGAGCAGTACTTC. It is translated as CSGEGRDNYEQYF.

This clonotype was observed at least ten times. V is TRBV2 and J is TRBJ2-5; 12 bases map to TRBD1. V lost 8 bases, J lost 5 bases, and 9 bases stayed unmatched. Germline values: CDR1 SNHLY, CDR2 FYNNEI. The length of the CDR3 is 15 residues. CDR3 sequence: CASGGGTGGTETQYF. The CDR3 bases are TGTGCCAGCGGGGGCGGGACAGGGGGCACGGAGACCCAGTACTTC.

The chain uses TRBV5-6 and TRBJ1-2; 7 nucleotides line up with TRBD1. The V gene's germline CDR1 is SGHDT and CDR2 YYEEEE. The CDR3 sequence is 15 residues long. V lost 6 bases, J lost 8 bases, and 16 bases stayed unmatched. CDR3 in amino acids: CASKNRDSPLYGYTF. DNA of the CDR3: TGTGCCAGCAAGAACCGGGACAGTCCACTGTACGGCTACACCTTC.

This chain uses TRBV7-8 with TRBJ2-3; TRBD1 matches at 11 bases. Germline CDR1 and CDR2: SGHVS and FQNEAQ. V trimming: 5 bases; J trimming: 5 bases; junction bases outside the gene matches: 6. The CDR3 has 15 residues. The CDR3 region has the DNA TGTGCCAGCAGCGACGGACAGGGGGCCAGAGATACGCAGTATTTT. It specifies CASSDGQGARDTQYF.

This clonotype was found many times. This chain links TRBV7-3 with TRBJ2-1; D uncertain. CDR3 size: 14 residues. Germline V lookup: CDR1 SGHTA, CDR2 FQGTGA. Trimming shortened V by 2 bases and J by 10 bases, and 15 bases separated the two germline ends. The DNA for the CDR3 is TGTGCCAGCAGCTTACGGGCAGATACGAACGAGCAGTTCTTC. Its translation: CASSLRADTNEQFF.

A note on this clonotype: One end of the junction does not line up with germline, which may come from a read error. This chain joins TRBV5-4 and TRBJ2-3; 9 nucleotides match TRBD1. Germline CDR1 SGHNT, CDR2 YYREEE (reference sequence). CDR3 size: 15 residues. CDR3 loop: CASSPRDRVSPEQYF. CDR3 nucleotide sequence: TGTGCCAGCAGCCCCCGGGACAGGGTCAGTCCAGAGCAGTACTTT.

This clonotype was observed many times. The chain carries TRBV12-3 or TRBV12-4 and TRBJ2-7, with D possibly matching TRBD1 (6 bases). There are 12 residues in the CDR3. V was trimmed by 6 bases and J by 4 bases, leaving 10 bases between them. In nucleotides, the CDR3 is TGTGCCAGCAGGGGGGCTACTTACGAGCAGTACTTC. It codes for CASRGATYEQYF.

The chain joins TRBV7-3 to TRBJ1-1, with 8 bases that match TRBD1. Trimming removed 2 bases from V and 5 bases from J; junction bases left unmatched: 10. This CDR3 contains 16 residues. Germline V gene lookup returns CDR1 SGHTA and CDR2 FQGTGA. The CDR3 reads CASSLGQGRVRTEAFF. The CDR3 DNA follows: TGTGCCAGCAGCTTAGGACAGGGAAGAGTGAGAACTGAAGCTTTCTTT.

This clonotype occurred many times. The chain joins TRBV27 to TRBJ1-6; possibly TRBD1 for D (5 bases). The V and J ends lost 8 bases and 5 bases respectively, with 10 bases between them. Germline V CDR1 and CDR2: MNHEY, SMNVEV (reference sequence). This CDR3 region has 13 residues. CDR3 sequence reads: CASGRDDNSPLHF. The CDR3 nucleotides are TGTGCCAGCGGACGGGACGATAATTCACCCCTCCACTTT.

The chain couples TRBV29-1 to TRBJ2-7; tentatively, D is TRBD1 (5 bases). There are 12 residues in the CDR3. The V and J ends lost 4 bases and 2 bases respectively, with 9 bases between them. In germline, CDR1 is SQVTM, CDR2 ANQGSEA. Here the CDR3 DNA reads TGCAGCGTTGGAGCAGGGCCCTACGAGCAGTACTTC. Translating gives CSVGAGPYEQYF.

CDR3 sequence: CASSRQEGEKLFF. In DNA form, the CDR3 reads TGTGCCAGCAGTAGACAGGAAGGAGAAAAACTGTTTTTT. The genes are TRBV2 and TRBJ1-4, with a tentative D call TRBD1 (6 bases). The CDR3 sequence is 13 residues long. V lost 5 bases to trimming and J lost 8 bases, with 12 bases between them. Germline CDR1 and CDR2: SNHLY and FYNNEI.

The V gene is TRBV5-1, the J gene TRBJ2-2, with 10 bases lining up with TRBD1. The length of the CDR3 is 17 residues. CDR1 is SGHRS, CDR2 YFSETQ, per germline. Trimming at V came to 4 bases and at J to 6 bases, leaving 12 bases not matched to a gene. CDR3 amino acids: CASSAATWDRGPGELFF. The CDR3 bases are TGCGCCAGCAGCGCAGCGACGTGGGACAGGGGACCCGGGGAGCTGTTTTTT.

This clonotype has a count of ten or more. The V call is TRBV20-1, the J call TRBJ2-2; 8 bases match TRBD1. In germline, CDR1 is DFQATT, CDR2 SNEGSKA (reference sequence). V lost 3 bases and J lost 1; bases outside the gene matches: 1. This CDR3 spans 14 amino acids. CDR3 in DNA: TGCAGTGCTAGGGACAGGGTGAACACCGGGGAGCTGTTTTTT. It translates to CSARDRVNTGELFF.

This clonotype was picked up many times. The chain is built from TRBV20-1 and TRBJ1-1; possible D gene TRBD1, 6 bases. The germline gives CDR1 DFQATT, CDR2 SNEGSKA (reference sequence). CDR3 length: 13 residues. The V end lost 3 bases, the J end lost 7 bases, and 15 bases lay between the germline ends. The CDR3 spells CSASRTAEVEAFF. The CDR3 region has the DNA TGCAGTGCTAGCCGGACAGCTGAGGTTGAAGCTTTCTTT.

V and J are TRBV7-6 and TRBJ2-4, with D possibly TRBD2 on 6 matching bases. Trimming shortened V by 0 bases and J by 8 bases, and 11 bases separated the two germline ends. The CDR3 has 14 amino acids. From germline, CDR1 is SGHVS and CDR2 FNYEAQ. As DNA, the CDR3 is TGTGCCAGCAGCTTAGCCGGAGGGATGGACATTCAGTACTTC. It translates to CASSLAGGMDIQYF.